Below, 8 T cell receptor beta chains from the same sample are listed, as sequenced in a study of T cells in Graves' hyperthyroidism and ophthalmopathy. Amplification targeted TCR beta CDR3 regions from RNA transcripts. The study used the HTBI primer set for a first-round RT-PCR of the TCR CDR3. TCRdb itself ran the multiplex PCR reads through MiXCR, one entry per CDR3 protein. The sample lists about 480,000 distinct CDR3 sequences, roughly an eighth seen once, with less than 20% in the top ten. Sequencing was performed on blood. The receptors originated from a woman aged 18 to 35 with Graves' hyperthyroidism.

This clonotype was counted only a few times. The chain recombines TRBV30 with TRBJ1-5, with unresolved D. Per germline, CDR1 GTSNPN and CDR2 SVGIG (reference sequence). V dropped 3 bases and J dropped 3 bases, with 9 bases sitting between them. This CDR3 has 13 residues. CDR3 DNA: TGTGCCTGGAGCCGGCTCTACAATCAGCCCCAGCATTTT. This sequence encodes CAWSRLYNQPQHF.

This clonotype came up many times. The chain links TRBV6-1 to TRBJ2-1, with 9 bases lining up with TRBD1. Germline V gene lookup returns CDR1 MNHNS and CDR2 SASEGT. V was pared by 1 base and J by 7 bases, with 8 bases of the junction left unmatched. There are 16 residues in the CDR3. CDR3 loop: CASSEEGTGLGNEQFF. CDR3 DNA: TGTGCCAGCAGTGAAGAGGGGACAGGGTTAGGAAATGAGCAGTTCTTC.

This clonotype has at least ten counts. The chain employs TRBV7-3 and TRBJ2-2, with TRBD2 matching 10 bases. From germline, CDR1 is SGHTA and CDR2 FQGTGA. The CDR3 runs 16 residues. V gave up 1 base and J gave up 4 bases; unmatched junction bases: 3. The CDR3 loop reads CASSLMLAGVTGELFF. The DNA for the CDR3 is TGTGCCAGCAGCTTAATGCTAGCGGGAGTCACCGGGGAGCTGTTTTTT.

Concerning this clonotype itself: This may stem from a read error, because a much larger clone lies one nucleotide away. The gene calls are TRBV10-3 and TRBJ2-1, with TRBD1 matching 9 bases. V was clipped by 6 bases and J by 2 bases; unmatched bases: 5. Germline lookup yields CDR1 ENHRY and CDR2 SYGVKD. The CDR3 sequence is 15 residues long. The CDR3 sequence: CAIRTDRGTYNEQFF. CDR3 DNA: TGTGCCATCAGAACGGACAGGGGAACCTACAATGAGCAGTTCTTC.

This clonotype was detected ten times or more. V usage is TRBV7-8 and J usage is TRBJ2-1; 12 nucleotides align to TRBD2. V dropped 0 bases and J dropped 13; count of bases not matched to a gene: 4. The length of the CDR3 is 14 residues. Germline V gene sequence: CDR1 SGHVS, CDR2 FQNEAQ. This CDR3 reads CASSLAPGLAGQFF. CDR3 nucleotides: TGTGCCAGCAGCTTAGCCCCGGGACTAGCGGGCCAGTTCTTC.

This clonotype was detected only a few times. For the CDR3, the DNA is TGTGCCAGTAGTATAGGCCAAGGGGGTCGACAGCGAGAGACCCAGTACTTC. It specifies CASSIGQGGRQRETQYF. The rearrangement joins TRBV19 to TRBJ2-5, with D possibly matching TRBD1 (6 bases). The germline gives CDR1 LNHDA, CDR2 SQIVND (reference sequence). Trimming took off 1 base at V and 4 bases at J, with 19 bases between the two ends. The CDR3 covers 17 residues.

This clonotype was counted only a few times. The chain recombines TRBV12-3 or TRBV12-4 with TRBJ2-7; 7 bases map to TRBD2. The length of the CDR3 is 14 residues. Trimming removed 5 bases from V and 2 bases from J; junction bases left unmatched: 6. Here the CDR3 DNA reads TGTGCCAGCAGTCCCACTAGCGCTGCCTACGAGCAGTACTTC. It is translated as CASSPTSAAYEQYF.

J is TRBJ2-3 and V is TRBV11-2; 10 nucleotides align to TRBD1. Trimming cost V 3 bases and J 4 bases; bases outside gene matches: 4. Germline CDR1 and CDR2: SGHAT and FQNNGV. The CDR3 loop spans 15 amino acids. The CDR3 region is CASSFGTGDPDTQYF. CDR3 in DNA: TGTGCCAGCAGCTTTGGGACAGGGGACCCAGATACGCAGTATTTT.